The T cell receptor (beta chain) described here comes from a study of regulatory T cells in long-lasting Graves disease. Libraries of TCR beta came from iRepertoire HTBI primers plus Arm-PCR of CDR3 regions. MiXCR was run by TCRdb on the multiplex PCR reads, yielding one entry per CDR3 protein. This sample has 450,000 to 650,000 distinct CDR3 sequences; roughly 16% occur once, and the top ten carry 20% to 25%. Study-level results: Public clonotype sharing was higher in persistent than newly diagnosed patients.

The CDR3 consists of 17 residues. V was shortened by 3 bases and J by 5 bases, with 21 bases between the two germline ends. The V gene's germline CDR1 is KGHSH and CDR2 LQKENI. This clonotype occurred many times. Its cognate antigen is unknown. As to time point: newly diagnosed GD, antithyroid drugs for less than 3 months. RNA extracted from PBMCs served as the sequencing template. This sample was also put to use in a study of T cells in Graves' hyperthyroidism and ophthalmopathy. That work states: First-round RT-PCR of the TCR CDR3 relied on the HTBI primer set. Most clonotypes that expanded in the thyroid above 0.001 also showed up in blood.

This clonotype was sampled from a middle-aged woman with Graves disease. Specimen: peripheral blood mononuclear cells (PBMCs), collected at new diagnosis, from a patient treated with antithyroid drugs. The chain is built from TRBV18 and TRBJ2-3; a weak D match, TRBD1 (6 bases). This chain's CDR3 is CASSPRSTRGTGDTQYF. The CDR3 DNA follows: TGTGCCAGCTCACCCCGGTCAACTAGGGGGACCGGAGATACGCAGTATTTT.